Listed below are T cell receptor beta chains from one sample, sequenced in a study of T-cell memory formation after mild COVID-19. TCRdb re-analysed the 5' RACE reads in MiXCR, keeping a single row per CDR3 protein. The sample includes some 290,000 distinct CDR3 sequences, 15% to 20% of them seen just once. Input material: PBMCs or a T cell subset sorted from them (not recorded which). The receptors were gathered from a man between 18 and 29 years old who had mild COVID-19 (a few samples of this study predate the infection). Cell type and time point are not known. Both conserved end residues are part of each CDR3. The D gene is left open where the match is weak. Clone size is given for some rows only: seen once, a few or many times, or a class if the clone is expanded.

DNA	CDR3	V	J	size	D
TGTGCCAGCAGCGTACCCCTCTGGGGTGGCTATGGCTACACCTTC	CASSVPLWGGYGYTF	TRBV9	TRBJ1-2	few	NA
TGCGCCAGCAGCCTAGCGGGGGGCCATTCCCCAGATACGCAGTATTTT	CASSLAGGHSPDTQYF	TRBV10-2	TRBJ2-3	once	TRBD2
TGCAGTGCGCATCAAGGGGGGAACACCGGGGAGCTGTTTTTT	CSAHQGGNTGELFF	TRBV20-1	TRBJ2-2	NA	NA
TGTGCCAGCAGCTTGGGGGGGTTGTACGAGCAGTACTTC	CASSLGGLYEQYF	TRBV7-2	TRBJ2-7	few	TRBD2
TGTGCCAGCAGAGAATGGGGGGGTAGGCGAAACACTGAAGCTTTCTTT	CASREWGGRRNTEAFF	TRBV12-3/TRBV12-4	TRBJ1-1	NA	NA
TGTGCCAGCAGCCAAGATGGGGATGAGCAGTTCTTC	CASSQDGDEQFF	TRBV4-2	TRBJ2-1	few	NA
TGTGCCAGCAGTTTGGTCCCCTATACGCAGTATTTT	CASSLVPYTQYF	TRBV12-3/TRBV12-4	TRBJ2-3	few	NA
TGCGCCAGCAGCCAATTCAGGGGATCCTACAATGAGCAGTTCTTC	CASSQFRGSYNEQFF	TRBV4-3	TRBJ2-1	NA	NA
TGCGCCAGCTCAGGGCCTAGCACAGATACGCAGTATTTT	CASSGPSTDTQYF	TRBV5-1	TRBJ2-3	few	NA
TGCGCCAGCAGCCAAGTGCGTTCGGATTATGGCTACACCTTC	CASSQVRSDYGYTF	TRBV4-1	TRBJ1-2	few	NA
TGTGCCAGCAGCCCAGGACTAGGGAGGGAGACCCAGTACTTC	CASSPGLGRETQYF	TRBV7-8	TRBJ2-5	NA	TRBD2
TGCGCCAGCAGCTTTCTGGGCAGGGGCACCTGGGGCTACACCTTC	CASSFLGRGTWGYTF	TRBV5-1	TRBJ1-2	NA	NA
TGTGCCAGCACCCCCGGGGGGATAGACACTGAAGCTTTCTTT	CASTPGGIDTEAFF	TRBV27	TRBJ1-1	many	NA
TGCGCCAGCAGCCCGCGGGACATCTACGAGCAGTACTTC	CASSPRDIYEQYF	TRBV5-1	TRBJ2-7	few	NA
TGTGCCAGACGAGACTTTCACCGGGACAGGATTGCGGATACGCAGTATTTT	CARRDFHRDRIADTQYF	TRBV25-1	TRBJ2-3	NA	TRBD1
TGCAGTGCTAGAGATTCCCACAGCACAGATACGCAGTATTTT	CSARDSHSTDTQYF	TRBV20-1	TRBJ2-3	NA	NA
TGTGCCAGCAGCTTAGGCCGGATTGCAACTAATGAAAAACTGTTTTTT	CASSLGRIATNEKLFF	TRBV7-9	TRBJ1-4	NA	NA
TGTGCCAGCAGCTCCACCCCCTCTGGAAACACCATATATTTT	CASSSTPSGNTIYF	TRBV7-9	TRBJ1-3	once	NA
TGCGCCAGCAGCTTGATTCGGGGGGGCGGCGGTGATACGCAGTATTTT	CASSLIRGGGGDTQYF	TRBV5-1	TRBJ2-3	few	TRBD2
TGTGCCAGCTCTAGTCTTATGGGGGCCAACGAGCAGTACTTC	CASSSLMGANEQYF	TRBV5-6	TRBJ2-7	few	NA
TGTGCCAGCAGCTTAGCTATCAGTTCGGAGACCCAGTACTTC	CASSLAISSETQYF	TRBV7-2	TRBJ2-5	few	NA
TGTGCCAGCAGCGCGGGGGCCTCAACCTACGAGCAGTACTTC	CASSAGASTYEQYF	TRBV7-6	TRBJ2-7	NA	NA